A selection of T cell receptor beta chains follows, all from one sample in a study of blood T cell repertoires in COVID-19. Assay: immunoSEQ multiplex PCR; the TCRdb copy retains only in-frame clones and omits some. The sample records around 300,000 clones, 90% being singletons. The sample consisted of PBMCs or T cells enriched from blood (not recorded which). The receptors derive from a woman between 18 and 30 years old with acute COVID-19. Each CDR3 is given with its conserved first and last residue. The D gene is left open where the match is weak. Clone size is not always given. Where it is, it says once, few, many or a class for expanded clones.

j_call,clone_size,v_call,d_call,cdr3_aa,cdr3_nt
TRBJ2-2,once,TRBV28,-,CASRRELNTGELFF,TGTGCCAGCAGGAGGGAGCTGAACACCGGGGAGCTGTTTTTT
TRBJ1-5,-,TRBV2,TRBD1,CASSSDRDRGIFGNQPQHF,TGTGCCAGCAGCTCCGACCGGGACAGGGGTATCTTCGGCAATCAGCCCCAGCATTTT
TRBJ1-2,once,TRBV19,-,CASSLSGYTF,TGTGCCAGTAGTCTTTCTGGCTACACCTTC
TRBJ1-2,few,TRBV25-1,-,CASSAAGFDYGYTF,TGTGCCAGCAGTGCCGCAGGGTTCGACTATGGCTACACCTTC
TRBJ1-5,-,TRBV29-1,-,CSVVEGGGQPQHF,TGCAGCGTTGTGGAGGGGGGGGGTCAGCCCCAGCATTTT
TRBJ2-7,-,TRBV24-1,TRBD2,CATSAGGVFYEQYF,TGTGCCACCAGTGCGGGAGGGGTTTTCTACGAGCAGTACTTC
TRBJ1-2,-,TRBV10-3,-,CAISESTGGGYTF,TGTGCCATCAGTGAGTCGACGGGAGGGGGCTACACCTTC
TRBJ1-2,-,TRBV6-5,-,CASRVGQNNYGYTF,TGTGCCAGCAGGGTTGGACAGAACAACTATGGCTACACCTTC
TRBJ1-2,-,TRBV6-4,TRBD1,CASSDVAGGYGYTF,TGTGCCAGCAGTGACGTGGCAGGGGGTTATGGCTACACCTTC
TRBJ2-1,-,TRBV28,TRBD2,CASSSGLAGGLQFF,TGTGCCAGCAGTTCAGGACTAGCGGGAGGGCTCCAGTTCTTC
TRBJ2-1,once,TRBV2,-,CASSDGPRYEQFF,TGTGCCAGCAGTGATGGCCCTAGGTATGAGCAGTTCTTC
TRBJ2-7,-,TRBV27,TRBD1,CASSMTGGVNEQYF,TGTGCCAGCAGTATGACAGGGGGCGTTAACGAGCAGTACTTC
TRBJ2-3,-,TRBV7-2,TRBD2,CASSLGAGGGADTQYF,TGTGCCAGCAGCTTAGGGGCGGGAGGAGGGGCAGATACGCAGTATTTT
TRBJ1-2,-,TRBV5-5,-,CASSLPDAGRGYTF,TGTGCCAGCAGCTTGCCGGATGCGGGCCGGGGCTACACCTTC
TRBJ2-3,-,TRBV2,-,CATLAGVDTDTQYF,TGTGCCACCCTCGCAGGGGTTGACACAGATACGCAGTATTTT
TRBJ2-2,-,TRBV18,-,CASSPRGLGTGELFF,TGTGCCAGCTCACCAAGGGGTTTGGGCACCGGGGAGCTGTTTTTT
TRBJ2-6,-,TRBV5-6,TRBD1,CASGGQLFSGANVLTF,TGTGCCAGCGGGGGACAGCTTTTCTCTGGGGCCAACGTCCTGACTTTC
TRBJ1-2,-,TRBV28,TRBD1,CASSLVRQGADYGYTF,TGTGCCAGCAGTTTAGTCCGACAGGGGGCCGACTATGGCTACACCTTC
TRBJ2-3,-,TRBV4-2,-,CASSYSESDTQYF,TGTGCCAGCAGCTATAGTGAGTCCGATACGCAGTATTTT
TRBJ1-2,-,TRBV5-6,-,CASSLAVEGGYTF,TGTGCCAGCAGCTTGGCAGTTGAGGGTGGCTACACCTTC
TRBJ1-2,-,TRBV10-3,-,CAISEQREAGGYTF,TGTGCCATCAGTGAGCAACGGGAGGCAGGAGGCTACACCTTC
TRBJ2-2,-,TRBV2,-,CATYPPGINTGELFF,TGTGCCACATATCCCCCAGGCATCAACACCGGGGAGCTGTTTTTT
TRBJ2-7,-,TRBV7-9,-,CASSFKGGEQYF,TGTGCCAGCAGCTTTAAGGGAGGCGAGCAGTACTTC
TRBJ2-3,-,TRBV9,TRBD2,CASSGRTSGRTDTQYF,TGTGCCAGCAGCGGAAGGACTAGCGGGAGAACAGATACGCAGTATTTT
TRBJ1-1,-,TRBV6-6,TRBD1,CASSYGTGAGAFF,TGTGCCAGCAGTTACGGGACAGGGGCTGGGGCTTTCTTT
TRBJ1-1,-,TRBV12-3/TRBV12-4,-,CASSLQSGEAFF,TGTGCCAGCAGTTTACAGTCGGGTGAAGCTTTCTTT
TRBJ1-2,-,TRBV27,TRBD1,CASRRQGNGYTF,TGTGCCAGCAGGAGACAGGGAAATGGCTACACCTTC
TRBJ1-2,-,TRBV28,TRBD1,CASSPDRGLLRTTDGYTF,TGTGCCAGCAGTCCAGACAGGGGCCTTCTCAGGACTACTGATGGCTACACCTTC
TRBJ2-2,-,TRBV9,TRBD1,CASSWTGDTGELFF,TGTGCCAGCAGTTGGACAGGGGACACCGGGGAGCTGTTTTTT
TRBJ2-7,-,TRBV7-9,-,CALGNSYEQYF,TGTGCCCTCGGGAACTCCTACGAGCAGTACTTC
TRBJ2-7,-,TRBV7-9,TRBD1,CASDPGQGGYEQYF,TGTGCCAGCGACCCGGGACAGGGGGGCTACGAGCAGTACTTC
TRBJ2-2,-,TRBV3-1/TRBV3-2,TRBD2,CASSPKALAGNTGELFF,TGTGCCAGCAGCCCGAAGGCCCTAGCGGGGAACACCGGGGAGCTGTTTTTT
TRBJ2-2,-,TRBV19,TRBD2,CASSLAGGQGTGELFF,TGTGCCAGTTCACTAGCGGGAGGGCAGGGCACCGGGGAGCTGTTTTTT
TRBJ1-2,-,TRBV18,-,CASSPRGLGYTF,TGTGCCAGCTCACCACGAGGGTTAGGCTACACCTTC
TRBJ2-1,-,TRBV19,-,CASRDRGLNEQFF,TGTGCCAGTAGGGATAGGGGACTGAATGAGCAGTTCTTC
TRBJ2-7,-,TRBV6-2/TRBV6-3,-,CASSYENLRGQYF,TGTGCCAGCAGTTACGAGAACCTCAGGGGGCAGTACTTC
TRBJ1-1,once,TRBV5-1,-,CASRIRGGDTEAFF,TGCGCCAGCAGAATCCGGGGTGGAGACACTGAAGCTTTCTTT
TRBJ2-3,once,TRBV3-1/TRBV3-2,TRBD2,CASSQDRLAGARPTQYF,TGTGCCAGCAGCCAAGATCGACTAGCGGGAGCTCGACCTACGCAGTATTTT
TRBJ1-6,-,TRBV7-2,-,CASSWGRIPNNSPLHF,TGTGCCAGCAGCTGGGGCCGCATCCCCAATAATTCACCCCTCCACTTT
TRBJ2-7,once,TRBV28,TRBD2,CAITGTSGKQYF,TGTGCCATCACCGGGACTAGCGGCAAGCAGTACTTC
TRBJ2-5,-,TRBV24-1,TRBD1,CATSDPRTGAVRETQYF,TGTGCCACCAGTGATCCCCGGACAGGGGCGGTGAGAGAGACCCAGTACTTC
TRBJ1-5,-,TRBV6-5,TRBD1,CASTYDRGANQPQHF,TGTGCCAGCACCTACGACAGGGGCGCCAATCAGCCCCAGCATTTT